This T cell receptor (beta chain) was captured by sequencing in a study of blood T cell repertoires in COVID-19. Study details: From T cells, B-cell-depleted T cells, or PBMCs came the material, which was cDNA or gDNA.

TCRdb's table, derived via immunoSEQ multiplex PCR, lists solely in-frame clones and lacks some. The sample carries about 330,000 clones, roughly 85% recorded once. Sequenced sample: PBMCs or T cells enriched from blood (not recorded which). The sequence derives from a woman aged 25 to 39 who had recovered from COVID-19.

CDR3 amino acids: CASSKGGRELFF. In DNA form, the CDR3 reads TGTGCCAGCAGCAAGGGAGGGCGGGAGCTGTTTTTT. This chain uses TRBV3-1 (or the pseudogene TRBV3-2) with TRBJ2-2; the match to TRBD2 covers 7 bases. Germline values: CDR1 LGHDT, CDR2 YNNKEL (reference sequence). The CDR3 has 12 amino acids. Losses at the gene ends were 5 bases for V and 9 bases for J; bases not matched to a gene: 3.